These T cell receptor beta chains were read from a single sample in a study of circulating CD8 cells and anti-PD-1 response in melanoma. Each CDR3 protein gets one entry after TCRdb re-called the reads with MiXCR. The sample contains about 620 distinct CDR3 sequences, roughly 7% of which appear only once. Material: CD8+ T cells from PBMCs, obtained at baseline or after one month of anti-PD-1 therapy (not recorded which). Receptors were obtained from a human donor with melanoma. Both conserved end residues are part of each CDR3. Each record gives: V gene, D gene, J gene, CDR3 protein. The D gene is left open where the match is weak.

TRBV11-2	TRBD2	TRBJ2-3	CASSPPTGTSGGAATDTQYF
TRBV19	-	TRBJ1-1	CASSIMLNTEAFF
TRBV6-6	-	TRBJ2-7	CASSYLRGGLVSYEQYF
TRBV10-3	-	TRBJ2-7	CATGLGGGQRNYEQYF
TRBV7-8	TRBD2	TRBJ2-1	CASRAGDQNYNEQFF
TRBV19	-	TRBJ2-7	CASRPGPRDYEQYF
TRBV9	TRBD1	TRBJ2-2	CASSASPQGAANTGELFF
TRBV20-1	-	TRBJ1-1	CCARGEWGTEAFF
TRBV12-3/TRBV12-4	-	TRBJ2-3	CASSFTDTQYF
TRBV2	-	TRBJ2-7	CASGRDTLTNEQYF
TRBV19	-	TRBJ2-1	CASSIGNNEQFF
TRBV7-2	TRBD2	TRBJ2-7	CASSPLGTSGGAPSYEQYF
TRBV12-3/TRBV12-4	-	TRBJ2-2	CASRQTIGELFF
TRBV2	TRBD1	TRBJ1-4	CASMGTGRHLLFF
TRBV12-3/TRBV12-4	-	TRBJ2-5	CASSFLGRATQYF
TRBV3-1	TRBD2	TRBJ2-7	CASSVAGTYEQYF
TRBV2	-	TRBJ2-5	CASSEPSDVRTQYF
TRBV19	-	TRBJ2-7	CASSIASGSYEQYF
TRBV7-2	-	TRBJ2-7	CASSRPIGGWGEQYF
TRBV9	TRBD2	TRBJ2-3	CASSVGASGATDTQYF
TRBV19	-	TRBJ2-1	CASSIATIAEQFF
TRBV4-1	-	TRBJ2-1	CASSQDRAVYNEQFF
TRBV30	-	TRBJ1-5	CAWSAGDNQPQHF
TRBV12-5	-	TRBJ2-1	CASGTDAPASYNEQFF
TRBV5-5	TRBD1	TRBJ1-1	CASSHGTGTGKSTEAFF